One sample yielded the 30 T cell receptor beta chains listed below, sequenced in a study of T-cell reconstitution after alpha-beta-depleted transplantation in children. Unique molecular identifiers were incorporated into the prepared TCRbeta library. TCRdb ran MiXCR on the PCR reads and lists one entry per CDR3 protein. The sample carries around 300,000 distinct CDR3 sequences, around 10% recorded once. This material consisted of PBMCs, taken before TCRalphabeta/CD19-depleted stem cell transplant. These receptors were obtained from a boy under two years old with acute myeloid leukemia, due to receive a stem cell transplant.

CDR3: CASSENLAGAGQFF. The CDR3 DNA reads TGTGCCAGCAGCGAAAACTTAGCGGGAGCGGGGCAGTTCTTC. This sequence joins TRBV5-5 and TRBJ2-1; 9 positions agree with TRBD2. Germline assignment: CDR1 SGHKS and CDR2 YYEKEE (reference sequence). CDR3 size: 14 residues. Losses at the gene ends were 4 bases for V and 12 bases for J; bases not matched to a gene: 11.

Many counts were recorded for this clonotype. The chain recombines TRBV29-1 with TRBJ2-5; 8 nucleotides line up with TRBD2. The CDR3 extends over 12 amino acids. Unmatched junction bases numbered 5, after V lost 7 bases and J lost 4 bases. Germline-derived CDR1 and CDR2 are SQVTM and ANQGSEA. CDR3 nucleotide sequence: TGCAGCGCCCTGCTAGCGGGAGAGACCCAGTACTTC. The encoded protein is CSALLAGETQYF.

With respect to this clonotype: This may arise from a read error, as a much more abundant clone is one base away. The chain combines TRBV3-1 with TRBJ1-1; the match to TRBD1 covers 10 bases. Germline loops: CDR1 LGHDT, CDR2 YNNKEL (reference sequence). V dropped 4 bases and J dropped 9; count of bases not matched to a gene: 8. The CDR3 has 14 residues. This chain's CDR3 is CASSLWGQGTKAFF. The CDR3 nucleotides read TGTGCCAGCAGCCTTTGGGGACAGGGGACTAAAGCTTTCTTT.

This rearrangement joins TRBV4-2 to TRBJ2-5; 14 nucleotides match TRBD2. Trimming at V came to 4 bases and at J to 4 bases, leaving 8 bases not matched to a gene. From germline, CDR1 is LGHNA and CDR2 YNFKEQ. The CDR3 covers 17 residues. The CDR3 protein is CASSPGLAGGQGETQYF. For the CDR3, the DNA is TGTGCCAGCAGCCCCGGACTAGCGGGAGGTCAAGGAGAGACCCAGTACTTC.

This clonotype was seen repeatedly, ten times or more. The rearrangement joins TRBV29-1 to TRBJ1-1; possible D gene TRBD1, 5 bases. V was cut by 0 bases and J by 4 bases, with 15 bases left in between. The CDR3 consists of 15 residues. The germline gives CDR1 SQVTM, CDR2 ANQGSEA. The CDR3: CSVEEVGQGSTEAFF. CDR3 nucleotides: TGCAGCGTTGAAGAGGTCGGGCAGGGAAGCACTGAAGCTTTCTTT.

This clonotype showed up many times. The chain links TRBV12-3 or TRBV12-4 to TRBJ1-3; no firm D call. There are 11 residues in the CDR3. V gave up 8 bases and J gave up 0 bases, with 2 bases separating them. The CDR3 region is CASRSGNTIYF. DNA of the CDR3: TGTGCCAGCCGCTCTGGAAACACCATATATTTT.

The table lists this clonotype with many counts. V gene TRBV30 combines with J gene TRBJ2-5, with D unclear. Germline values: CDR1 GTSNPN, CDR2 SVGIG (reference sequence). This CDR3 comprises 12 residues. V dropped 5 bases and J dropped 0 bases, with 7 bases sitting between them. CDR3 coding DNA: TGTGCCTGGGGCACACACCAAGAGACCCAGTACTTC. Translated: CAWGTHQETQYF.

This clonotype came up many times. J is TRBJ2-1 and V is TRBV28; 9 bases align to TRBD2. CDR3 length: 16 amino acids. Germline V CDR1 and CDR2: MDHEN, SYDVKM. V gave up 3 bases and J gave up 2 bases; unmatched junction bases: 5. The CDR3 coding sequence is TGTGCCAGCAGTTTGACTCTAGCGGGGACCTACAATGAGCAGTTCTTC. Translated: CASSLTLAGTYNEQFF.

This clonotype was detected many times. This chain uses TRBV12-5 with TRBJ1-5; 8 bases are a match to TRBD1. This CDR3 comprises 15 residues. Germline assignment: CDR1 LGHNT and CDR2 FRNRAP. Unmatched junction bases numbered 7, after V lost 7 bases and J lost 2 bases. The CDR3 loop reads CASAPDRARNQPQHF. The CDR3 DNA sequence: TGTGCTAGTGCCCCGGACAGGGCCCGCAATCAGCCCCAGCATTTT.

In its sample, this clonotype was seen many times. This chain links TRBV29-1 with TRBJ2-1; D may correspond to TRBD1 or TRBD2 (6 bases each). This CDR3 has 12 amino acids. Between the trimmed V and J ends, which lost 4 bases and 8 bases, there was a span of 12 bases. Germline values: CDR1 SQVTM, CDR2 ANQGSEA. CDR3 sequence reads: CSVGGASYEQFF. CDR3 in DNA: TGCAGCGTTGGGGGGGCTTCCTATGAGCAGTTCTTC.

This clonotype was counted ten times or more. The chain is built from TRBV20-1 and TRBJ1-2; 10 bases match TRBD1. The CDR3 has 15 residues. Germline-derived CDR1 and CDR2 are DFQATT and SNEGSKA (reference sequence). V lost 2 bases to trimming and J lost 6 bases; unmatched junction nucleotides: 9. This chain's CDR3 is CSARSPGQGKDGYTF. CDR3 in DNA: TGCAGTGCTAGATCCCCGGGACAGGGGAAGGATGGCTACACCTTC.

At least ten counts were recorded for this clonotype. This chain links TRBV10-3 with TRBJ2-7, with 7 bases matching TRBD1. This CDR3 spans 15 amino acids. Germline V gene sequence: CDR1 ENHRY, CDR2 SYGVKD. The J segment lost 2 bases and the V segment lost 2 bases, leaving 6 bases of the junction unmatched. This CDR3 reads CAISEPTGNPYEQYF. The CDR3 nucleotides are TGTGCCATCAGTGAGCCGACAGGGAACCCCTACGAGCAGTACTTC.

This clonotype was seen repeatedly, ten times or more. The chain uses TRBV6-1 and TRBJ2-2; 9 bases map to TRBD2. The CDR3 totals 15 residues. The V gene's germline CDR1 is MNHNS and CDR2 SASEGT. With V trimmed by 6 bases and J by 1 base, 3 bases remained unmatched. Written as DNA, the CDR3 is TGTGCCAGCAGGCCGACTAGCGGGAACACCGGGGAGCTGTTTTTT. Its protein product is CASRPTSGNTGELFF.

The sample holds many counts of this clonotype. The rearrangement links TRBV20-1 to TRBJ1-5; D might be TRBD1 (5 bases). Between the trimmed V and J ends, which lost 3 bases and 3 bases, there was a span of 9 bases. The CDR3 extends over 13 amino acids. CDR1 is DFQATT and CDR2 is SNEGSKA in the germline V gene (reference sequence). Here the CDR3 reads CSASNRPNQPQHF. The CDR3 DNA reads as TGCAGTGCTAGTAACAGGCCCAATCAGCCCCAGCATTTT.

The V gene is TRBV19, the J gene TRBJ2-7; 13 bases align to TRBD2. CDR1 is LNHDA, CDR2 SQIVND, per germline (reference sequence). Losses at the gene ends were 8 bases for V and 0 bases for J; bases not matched to a gene: 7. CDR3 length equals 16 residues. CDR3 sequence (DNA): TGTGCCAGTCACGCAGGGACTAGCGGGAACTCCTACGAGCAGTACTTC. This translates into CASHAGTSGNSYEQYF.

This clonotype was detected many times. The rearrangement links TRBV7-2 to TRBJ1-6; D remains ambiguous. Germline V gene sequence: CDR1 SGHTA, CDR2 FQGNSA. The CDR3 consists of 13 residues. V gave up 5 bases and J gave up 10 bases, with 12 bases separating them. The CDR3 loop reads CASSPGGPSPLHF. Here the CDR3 DNA reads TGTGCCAGCAGCCCGGGAGGGCCCTCACCCCTCCACTTT.

The sample holds many counts of this clonotype. The V gene is TRBV4-2, the J gene TRBJ2-1; D is undetermined. Trimming shortened V by 4 bases and J by 6 bases, and 13 bases separated the two germline ends. In germline, CDR1 is LGHNA, CDR2 YNFKEQ. This CDR3 is 14 amino acids long. CDR3 sequence (DNA): TGTGCCAGCAGCCCAACCGGGTCCACCAATGAGCAGTTCTTC. Translation gives CASSPTGSTNEQFF.

The chain couples TRBV7-8 to TRBJ2-1, with D unclear. CDR1 is SGHVS and CDR2 is FQNEAQ in the germline V gene. V was shortened by 5 bases and J by 9 bases, with 11 bases between the two germline ends. The length of the CDR3 is 12 residues. Here the CDR3 reads CASSENPREQFF. CDR3 sequence (DNA): TGTGCCAGCAGCGAAAACCCCCGTGAGCAGTTCTTC.

As for this clonotype: This may come from a read error, since a much larger clone is one base off. The genes are TRBV20-1 and TRBJ2-7, with TRBD2 matching 8 bases. The trim removed 2 bases at V and 4 bases at J, leaving 7 bases unmatched. The CDR3 contains 14 residues. CDR1 is DFQATT and CDR2 is SNEGSKA in the germline V gene (reference sequence). Here the CDR3 DNA reads TGCAGTGCTAGATTGCGGGGGGCCTGGTACGAGCAGTACTTC. This gives the protein CSARLRGAWYEQYF.

This clonotype was seen only once. Just one base apart from a much larger clone, this may be a read error. This chain connects TRBV4-2 to TRBJ1-6; 9 positions match TRBD1. Germline-derived CDR1 and CDR2 are LGHNA and YNFKEQ. The CDR3 totals 16 residues. J gave up 8 bases and V 6 bases, and 11 bases lay outside the gene matches. Here the CDR3 reads CASSTDRGIDDSPLHF. As DNA, the CDR3 is TGTGCCAGCAGTACGGACAGGGGTATCGATGATTCACCCCTCCACTTT.

V is TRBV27 and J is TRBJ2-7, with D perhaps TRBD1 (5 bases). Looked up from germline, CDR1 is MNHEY and CDR2 is SMNVEV (reference sequence). The germline V and J ends were trimmed by 5 bases and 3 bases, with 14 bases remaining between them. The length of the CDR3 is 14 residues. The CDR3 region is CASSLGRALYEQYF. For the CDR3, the DNA is TGTGCCAGCAGTCTGGGCAGGGCCCTCTACGAGCAGTACTTC.

Concerning this clonotype itself: Possible read error: a much larger clone is one base away. The chain combines TRBV2 with TRBJ2-4; D not resolved. The CDR3 covers 16 residues. CDR1 is SNHLY and CDR2 is FYNNEI in the germline V gene. The CDR3 nucleotides are TGTGCCAGCAGTTCCCCCGGTCAAGACCCCAAAAAGATTCAGTACTTC. This encodes CASSSPGQDPKKIQYF.

At least ten counts were recorded for this clonotype. The rearrangement uses TRBV6-5 and TRBJ1-1; TRBD1 aligns across 7 bases. With 2 bases clipped from V and 0 bases from J, the junction kept 6 bases outside the gene matches. CDR3 length: 16 residues. Germline V gene sequence: CDR1 MNHEY, CDR2 SVGAGI. The CDR3 loop is CASSYRATGMNTEAFF. Written as DNA, the CDR3 is TGTGCCAGCAGTTACCGAGCGACAGGGATGAACACTGAAGCTTTCTTT.

This clonotype came up many times. This chain connects TRBV20-1 to TRBJ2-5; tentative D call: TRBD2 (6 bases). V was cut by 3 bases and J by 2 bases, with 10 bases left in between. The CDR3 totals 13 residues. Germline-derived CDR1 and CDR2 are DFQATT and SNEGSKA (reference sequence). The CDR3 DNA follows: TGCAGTGCTAGCCGGGACTCTCAAGAGACCCAGTACTTC. Protein: CSASRDSQETQYF.

In its sample, this clonotype was seen a few times. The V gene is TRBV11-2, the J gene TRBJ2-1; possibly TRBD2 for D (5 bases). Germline CDR1 reads SGHAT; CDR2 reads FQNNGV. V lost 4 bases to trimming and J lost 15 bases, with 16 bases between them. This CDR3 has 12 residues. The CDR3 coding sequence is TGTGCCAGCAGCTCGCTGGCGGGCGAGGGGTTCTTC. It translates to CASSSLAGEGFF.

This clonotype was counted at least ten times. The chain recombines TRBV20-1 with TRBJ2-1; D is ambiguous. Germline CDR1 DFQATT, CDR2 SNEGSKA (reference sequence). The V end lost 3 bases, the J end lost 8 bases, and 20 bases lay between the germline ends. The CDR3 has 15 residues. CDR3 amino acids: CSASPPDWFVDEQFF. DNA of the CDR3: TGCAGTGCTAGTCCACCTGACTGGTTTGTGGATGAGCAGTTCTTC.

This clonotype showed up many times. CDR3: CASSFRVVTEAFF. CDR3 nucleotide sequence: TGTGCCAGCAGTTTCAGGGTTGTCACTGAAGCTTTCTTT. The chain uses TRBV28 and TRBJ1-1; weak D call: TRBD1 (5 bases). V lost 3 bases and J lost 4, with 9 bases in between. The CDR3 is made up of 13 amino acids. Germline V gene lookup returns CDR1 MDHEN and CDR2 SYDVKM.

Many counts were recorded for this clonotype. The chain employs TRBV5-1 and TRBJ2-7; D is undetermined. This CDR3 comprises 13 residues. Trimming removed 0 bases from V and 4 bases from J, with 8 bases in between. CDR1 and CDR2 (germline): SGHRS, YFSETQ. CDR3 DNA: TGCGCCAGCAGCTTGGAAACAGAATACGAGCAGTACTTC. Residues: CASSLETEYEQYF.

There are many counts of this clonotype. The V gene is TRBV7-2, the J gene TRBJ2-3; no clear D. This CDR3 region has 14 residues. Germline CDR1 and CDR2: SGHTA and FQGNSA. Between the trimmed V and J ends, which lost 4 bases and 6 bases, there was a span of 14 bases. The CDR3 loop is CASSSGPSPDTQYF. The CDR3 DNA follows: TGTGCCAGCAGCTCCGGACCAAGCCCGGATACGCAGTATTTT.

This clonotype was picked up many times. This sequence joins TRBV6-2 or TRBV6-3 and TRBJ2-2; D is uncertain. The germline V gene encodes CDR1 MNHEY and CDR2 SVGEGT. V was pared by 0 bases and J by 4 bases, with 9 bases between. This CDR3 has 15 amino acids. The CDR3 DNA reads TGTGCCAGCAGTTACTCGAGGCAGGTCACCGGGGAGCTGTTTTTT. It yields the protein CASSYSRQVTGELFF.